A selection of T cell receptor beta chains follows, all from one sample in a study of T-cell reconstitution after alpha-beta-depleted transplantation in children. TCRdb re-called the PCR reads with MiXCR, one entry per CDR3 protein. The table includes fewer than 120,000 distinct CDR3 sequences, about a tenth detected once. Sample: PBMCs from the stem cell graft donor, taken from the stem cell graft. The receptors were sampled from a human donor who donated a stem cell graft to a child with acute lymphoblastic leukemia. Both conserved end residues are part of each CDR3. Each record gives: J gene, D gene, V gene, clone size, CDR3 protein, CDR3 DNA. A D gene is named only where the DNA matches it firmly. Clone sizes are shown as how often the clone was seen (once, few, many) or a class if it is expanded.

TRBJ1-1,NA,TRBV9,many,CASSGPETEAFF,TGTGCCAGCAGCGGGCCCGAAACTGAAGCTTTCTTT
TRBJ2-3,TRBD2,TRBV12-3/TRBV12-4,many,CASSSTGLAGGGNTQYF,TGTGCCAGCAGTTCCACGGGACTAGCGGGAGGAGGAAATACGCAGTATTTT
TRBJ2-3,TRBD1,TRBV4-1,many,CASSQDRFMTGDGDTQYF,TGCGCCAGCAGCCAAGATCGTTTTATGACAGGGGATGGAGATACGCAGTATTTT
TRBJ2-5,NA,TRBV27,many,CASSPGLGKETQYF,TGTGCCAGCAGTCCGGGACTGGGAAAAGAGACCCAGTACTTC
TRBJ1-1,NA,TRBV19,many,CASTIWGSTEAFF,TGTGCCAGTACTATCTGGGGGAGTACTGAAGCTTTCTTT
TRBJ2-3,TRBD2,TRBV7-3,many,CASSPSGKTDTQYF,TGTGCCAGCAGTCCAAGCGGGAAGACAGATACGCAGTATTTT
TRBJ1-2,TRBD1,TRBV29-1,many,CSVPGQPNYGYTF,TGCAGCGTCCCGGGACAGCCCAACTATGGCTACACCTTC
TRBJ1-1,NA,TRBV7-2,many,CASSLEGENTEAFF,TGTGCCAGCAGCTTAGAGGGGGAGAACACTGAAGCTTTCTTT
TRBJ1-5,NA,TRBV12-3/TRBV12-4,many,CASSTGDGNQPQHF,TGTGCCAGCTCTACCGGGGACGGCAATCAGCCCCAGCATTTT
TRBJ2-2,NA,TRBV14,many,CASSHWDTGELFF,TGTGCCAGCAGCCATTGGGACACCGGGGAGCTGTTTTTT